This record concerns one T cell receptor beta chain sequence. The data are from a study of control samples from healthy donors and cancer patients. The data were produced by immunoSEQ multiplex PCR, yet TCRdb's version contains in-frame clones alone and is incomplete. The sample carries tens of thousands of clones, roughly nine tenths recorded once. Per the germline V gene, CDR1 is SNHLY and CDR2 is FYNNEI. Trimming pared 4 bases from V and 4 bases from J, leaving 4 bases between. The CDR3 spans 11 residues. The sequenced sample was blood. This chain links TRBV2 with TRBJ2-5, with D unclear. The receptor's source is a man under 40 in good health. CDR3 DNA sequence: TGTGCCAGCAGTGTTCTAGAGACCCAGTACTTC. Amino acid sequence: CASSVLETQYF. Together with reference TRBV2 and TRBJ2-5, the CDR3 gives the full variable domain: EPEVTQTPSHQVTQMGQEVILRCVPISNHLYFYWYRQILGQKVEFLVSFYNNEISEKSEIFDDQFSVERPDGSNFTLKIRSTKLEDSAMYFCASSVLETQYFGPGTRLLVL.